The next 21 T cell receptor beta chains were all read from a single sample in a study of Ad26.COV2.S vaccination and SARS-CoV-2 variants. Sequencing used immunoSEQ multiplex PCR; TCRdb keeps in-frame clones, though not all of them. The profile covers roughly 510,000 clones, with around 90% appearing a single time and 10% to 15% taken by the ten largest. Documented treatment: 15 to 20 received Ad26.COV2.S at low or high dose, single or two shots; 5 received placebo; per-sample allocation not given. Sample collection was performed on day 63 after the first vaccine or placebo injection. Sequenced material: peripheral blood, taken in a trial of Ad26.COV2.S vaccine versus placebo. These receptors were obtained from a person aged 18-65 years who received the Ad26.COV2.S COVID-19 vaccine or a placebo.

This sequence joins TRBV6-1 and TRBJ2-1; 11 nucleotides align to TRBD2. The CDR3 has 17 amino acids. Per the germline V gene, CDR1 is MNHNS and CDR2 is SASEGT. The trim removed 4 bases at V and 9 bases at J, leaving 14 bases unmatched. CDR3 in amino acids: CASSGPVAGGAAGEQFF. As DNA, the CDR3 is TGTGCCAGCAGTGGGCCCGTAGCGGGAGGGGCCGCCGGTGAGCAGTTCTTC.

J is TRBJ2-1 and V is TRBV27; 9 positions agree with TRBD1. The germline CDR1 and CDR2 sequences are MNHEY and SMNVEV (reference sequence). Trimming at V came to 5 bases and at J to 7 bases, leaving 12 bases not matched to a gene. The CDR3 extends over 16 amino acids. The CDR3 sequence is CASSPPAGTGINEQFF. The CDR3 DNA sequence: TGTGCCAGCAGTCCACCCGCCGGGACAGGGATTAATGAGCAGTTCTTC.

The chain couples TRBV9 to TRBJ1-1; D perhaps matches TRBD1 (6 bases). This CDR3 spans 14 amino acids. Trimming removed 4 bases at V and 1 base at J, with 11 bases between. Germline V gene data show CDR1 as SGDLS and CDR2 as YYNGEE. CDR3 in DNA: TGTGCCAGCAGCCCCGAGGGGGGGAACACTGAAGCTTTCTTT. Translation gives CASSPEGGNTEAFF.

The V gene is TRBV6-5, the J gene TRBJ2-7; 7 bases align to TRBD2. This CDR3 contains 14 residues. J was trimmed by 2 bases and V by 3 bases; bases with no gene match: 4. The germline V gene encodes CDR1 MNHEY and CDR2 SVGAGI. In DNA, the CDR3 is TGTGCCAGCAGTTATGAGGGACTACCCTACGAGCAGTACTTC. Protein: CASSYEGLPYEQYF.

CDR3 nucleotide sequence: TGCGCCAGCAGCTTCCTAGGGGGGAATGAGCAGTTCTTC. It yields the protein CASSFLGGNEQFF. The rearrangement joins TRBV5-1 to TRBJ2-1; tentatively, D is TRBD1 or TRBD2 (6 bases each). Germline V gene data show CDR1 as SGHRS and CDR2 as YFSETQ. The CDR3 extends over 13 amino acids. The ends were cut back, 2 bases at V and 7 bases at J, with 10 bases in the middle.

The gene calls are TRBV5-1 and TRBJ2-1, with 14 bases fitting TRBD2. The CDR3 contains 18 residues. J lost 2 bases, V lost 2 bases, and 6 bases had no gene match. The germline V gene has CDR1 SGHRS and CDR2 YFSETQ. For the CDR3, the DNA is TGCGCCAGCAGCTTCGGACTAGCGGGAGGCCCGACCTACAATGAGCAGTTCTTC. Amino acids: CASSFGLAGGPTYNEQFF. The whole variable domain, remainder taken from reference TRBV5-1 and TRBJ2-1, is KAGVTQTPRYLIKTRGQQVTLSCSPISGHRSVSWYQQTPGQGLQFLFEYFSETQRNKGNFPGRFSGRQFSNSRSEMNVSTLELGDSALYLCASSFGLAGGPTYNEQFFGPGTRLTVL.

This chain uses TRBV3-1 (or the pseudogene TRBV3-2) with TRBJ1-1, with D unresolved. V was trimmed by 4 bases and J by 4 bases, leaving 22 bases between them. There are 17 residues in the CDR3. Germline V gene lookup returns CDR1 LGHDT and CDR2 YNNKEL (reference sequence). CDR3: CASSRITGSLIGTEAFF. The DNA for the CDR3 is TGTGCCAGCAGCCGTATTACCGGGTCCCTGATAGGCACTGAAGCTTTCTTT.

This CDR3 is CASSQDLGGYYGYTF. CDR3 coding DNA: TGTGCCAGCAGCCAAGATCTTGGGGGTTACTATGGCTACACCTTC. The genes are TRBV4-2 and TRBJ1-2; a possible D gene is TRBD1 (5 bases). Trimming removed 0 bases at V and 3 bases at J, with 11 bases between. Germline V gives CDR1 LGHNA, CDR2 YNFKEQ. CDR3 length equals 15 residues.

This sequence joins TRBV5-8 and TRBJ1-5, with D perhaps matching TRBD1 (6 bases). The CDR3 length is 16 residues. Trimming took 4 bases from V and 7 from J, leaving 21 bases between them. CDR1 SGHTS and CDR2 YDEGEE come from the germline V gene. DNA of the CDR3: TGTGCCAGCAGCCCCCGTGGTCTGGGGGCGGGACAGCCCCAGCATTTT. It specifies CASSPRGLGAGQPQHF.

The genes are TRBV9 and TRBJ1-4; D gene unclear. The CDR3 has 15 amino acids. The ends were cut back, 3 bases at V and 7 bases at J, with 16 bases in the middle. Germline V gene sequence: CDR1 SGDLS, CDR2 YYNGEE. Here the CDR3 DNA reads TGTGCCAGCAGCGCGATGACCCCGGCCGGTGAAAAACTGTTTTTT. This sequence encodes CASSAMTPAGEKLFF.

The chain has TRBV9 and TRBJ1-2; TRBD1 might be the D (5 bases). The CDR3 extends over 14 amino acids. CDR1 and CDR2 (germline): SGDLS, YYNGEE. V was cut by 3 bases and J by 4 bases, with 13 bases left in between. In DNA form, the CDR3 reads TGTGCCAGCAGCGGGGCAGGGAGGGGCTATGGCTACACCTTC. Amino acids: CASSGAGRGYGYTF.

V is TRBV25-1 and J is TRBJ1-1, with 11 bases fitting TRBD1. This CDR3 comprises 16 residues. The V gene end was trimmed by 7 bases and the J gene end by 8 bases; junction bases not matched to a gene: 15. Germline V gene lookup returns CDR1 MGHDK and CDR2 SYGVNS. CDR3 DNA sequence: TGTGCCAGCAACTCGGGGCGGACAGGGGGCGACAGGGAAGCTTTCTTT. It yields the protein CASNSGRTGGDREAFF.

V gene TRBV3-1 (or the pseudogene TRBV3-2) combines with J gene TRBJ2-5; the D is unclear. The V gene's germline CDR1 is LGHDT and CDR2 YNNKEL (reference sequence). The CDR3 is made up of 15 amino acids. V was trimmed by 1 base and J by 1 base, leaving 10 bases between them. CDR3 amino acids: CASSQVAGPQETQYF. In nucleotides, the CDR3 is TGTGCCAGCAGCCAAGTTGCTGGGCCCCAAGAGACCCAGTACTTC.

The table lists this clone with a few counts. This chain joins TRBV7-2 and TRBJ1-2; no firm D call. The CDR3 loop spans 13 amino acids. Germline CDR1 and CDR2: SGHTA and FQGNSA. Trimming cost V 0 bases and J 10 bases, with 12 bases left between them. For the CDR3, the DNA is TGTGCCAGCAGCTTAGCTCGGCAGGAGCTCTACACCTTC. It encodes CASSLARQELYTF.

CDR3 nucleotides: TGTGCCAGCAGTCCCCGTTGGGCAGGGAACACTGAAGCTTTCTTT. As protein: CASSPRWAGNTEAFF. The gene calls are TRBV28 and TRBJ1-1; D remains unclear. Germline V gene sequence: CDR1 MDHEN, CDR2 SYDVKM. The CDR3 totals 15 residues. Trimming pared 5 bases from V and 1 base from J, leaving 14 bases between.

CDR3 in amino acids: CSVYSPANTGELFF. The CDR3 nucleotides are TGCAGCGTTTATTCACCCGCGAACACCGGGGAGCTGTTTTTT. The chain joins TRBV29-1 to TRBJ2-2, with no clear D. CDR3 length: 14 residues. The V gene's germline CDR1 is SQVTM and CDR2 ANQGSEA. The ends were cut back, 5 bases at V and 0 bases at J, with 10 bases in the middle.

This chain uses TRBV30 with TRBJ1-5; maybe TRBD1 (6 bases). The CDR3 is made up of 14 amino acids. V lost 3 bases and J lost 4, with 13 bases in between. CDR1 and CDR2 (germline): GTSNPN, SVGIG (reference sequence). The CDR3 here is CAWSRQEGNQPQHF. CDR3 coding DNA: TGTGCCTGGAGCCGACAGGAGGGAAATCAGCCCCAGCATTTT.

The chain carries TRBV10-1 and TRBJ1-5; possibly TRBD1 for D (5 bases). The CDR3 is 18 residues long. Per the germline V gene, CDR1 is WNHNN and CDR2 is SYGVQD (reference sequence). V lost 8 bases and J 2 bases, leaving 25 bases between the germline ends. CDR3 DNA: TGCGCCAGCCCAAAGCGGCGGTGGGGGGAGAATGGCAATCAGCCCCAGCATTTT. Translating it yields CASPKRRWGENGNQPQHF.

The V and J genes are TRBV5-6 and TRBJ2-3; 13 bases align to TRBD2. After removal of 5 bases from V and 5 bases from J, the junction contained 8 bases not matched to a gene. The V gene's germline CDR1 is SGHDT and CDR2 YYEEEE. There are 16 residues in the CDR3. The CDR3 DNA follows: TGTGCCAGCAGGGGGGGTCGACTAGCGGGAGGAGATACGCAGTATTTT. This sequence encodes CASRGGRLAGGDTQYF.

This rearrangement joins TRBV15 to TRBJ1-2, with unresolved D. Germline CDR1 LNHNV, CDR2 YYDKDF (reference sequence). The CDR3 extends over 13 amino acids. Trimming shortened V by 1 base and J by 8 bases, and 11 bases separated the two germline ends. This chain's CDR3 is CATSRGREGGYTF. The CDR3 DNA follows: TGTGCCACCAGCAGAGGGAGGGAGGGAGGCTACACCTTC. The full variable domain, its missing parts supplied by reference TRBV15 and TRBJ1-2, is DAMVIQNPRYQVTQFGKPVTLSCSQTLNHNVMYWYQQKSSQAPKLLFHYYDKDFNNEADTPDNFQSRRPNTSFCFLDIRSPGLGDTAMYLCATSRGREGGYTFGSGTRLTVV.

V gene TRBV19 combines with J gene TRBJ1-1, with D unresolved. CDR1 is LNHDA and CDR2 is SQIVND in the germline V gene (reference sequence). The ends were cut back, 8 bases at V and 3 bases at J, with 13 bases in the middle. This CDR3 is built from 13 residues. This CDR3 reads CASASRRDTEAFF. For the CDR3, the DNA is TGTGCCAGTGCAAGCCGGCGGGACACTGAAGCTTTCTTT.